This T cell receptor beta chain was identified during a study of Ad26.COV2.S vaccination and SARS-CoV-2 variants. The wider study: The vaccine Ad26.COV2.S was put into the muscle once, or twice with 56 days between.

TCRdb's table, derived via immunoSEQ multiplex PCR, lists solely in-frame clones and lacks some. The data contain approximately 240,000 clones, approximately 90% of them singletons. This CDR3 region has 14 residues. With V trimmed by 3 bases and J by 8 bases, 3 bases remained unmatched. CDR1 is LGHNA and CDR2 is YSLEER in the germline V gene. Treatment: 15 to 20 received Ad26.COV2.S at low or high dose, single or two shots; about 5 received placebo; per-sample allocation not given. Material that was analyzed had been drawn on day 63 after the first vaccine or placebo injection. The source of this sequence is a person aged 18-60 years who received the Ad26.COV2.S COVID-19 vaccine or a placebo. Specimen: peripheral blood, collected in a trial of Ad26.COV2.S vaccine versus placebo. This chain links TRBV4-3 with TRBJ2-1; TRBD1 agrees at 11 bases. CDR3 amino acids: CASSHGQGADEQFF. The CDR3 DNA is TGCGCCAGCAGCCACGGACAGGGGGCCGATGAGCAGTTCTTC.